A selection of T cell receptor beta chains follows, all from one sample in a study of OX40 agonist ivuxolimab in advanced cancers. Generated by immunoSEQ multiplex PCR, the TCRdb table keeps only in-frame clones and is missing some. Seen here are 45,000 or so clones, roughly 86% observed once, and the top ten hold 0.85% to 1.1%. The material was CD4+ or CD8+ T cells sorted from blood, obtained in a trial of the OX40 agonist ivuxolimab. The source is an adult with an advanced solid tumor such as melanoma, head and neck, liver or kidney cancer. The CDR3 runs from the conserved cysteine through the conserved F or W. A D gene is named only where the DNA matches it firmly. Rows may omit the clone size; those that give it use once, few, many or a size class.

once	TRBV25-1	15	TRBJ2-5	TRBD1	TGTGCCAGCAGTGAGACAGGGGTTGTTTCTGAGACCCAGTACTTC	CASSETGVVSETQYF
once	TRBV28	15	TRBJ2-3	TRBD2	TGTGCCAGCAGTGTTAGCGGGAGTAAGACAGATACGCAGTATTTT	CASSVSGSKTDTQYF
.	TRBV9	14	TRBJ2-1	.	TGTGCCAGCACCCCCGGGGCTGTAACTAATGAGCAGTTCTTC	CASTPGAVTNEQFF
.	TRBV19	16	TRBJ1-2	.	TGTGCCAGTACCTCCAGGGGTCGGGGGCCCGAGGGTGGCTACACCTTC	CASTSRGRGPEGGYTF
.	TRBV29-1	14	TRBJ2-3	TRBD1	TGCAGCGTTGAACCGGGACAGGGAATAGATACGCAGTATTTT	CSVEPGQGIDTQYF
.	TRBV13	15	TRBJ2-5	TRBD2	TGTGCCAGCAGCCACTCTCTGAGCGGGAGGGAGACCCAGTACTTC	CASSHSLSGRETQYF
.	TRBV6-6	11	TRBJ2-2	.	TGTGCCAGCATTGAAACCGGGGAGCTGTTTTTT	CASIETGELFF
.	TRBV2	14	TRBJ1-4	.	TGTGCCAGCAGTCCAGGGAGATTTAATGAAAAACTGTTTTTT	CASSPGRFNEKLFF
.	TRBV5-8	15	TRBJ1-6	.	TGTGCCAGCAGCTTGGAGGAGGGGCTGGTAGGGACCCTCCACTTT	CASSLEEGLVGTLHF
few	TRBV2	9	TRBJ1-1	.	TGTGCCAGCGGGGTGCCGGGTCGCTTT	CASGVPGRF
.	TRBV9	15	TRBJ2-3	.	TGTGCCAGCAGCGTAGTTGGACTTAGCACAGATACGCAGTATTTT	CASSVVGLSTDTQYF
.	TRBV2	15	TRBJ2-6	.	TGTGCCAGCAGTGAGCGGGGTGGCTCTTTCAACGTCCTGACTTTC	CASSERGGSFNVLTF
.	TRBV7-8	15	TRBJ1-5	.	TGTGCCAGCAGCTTAGTGTGGAATAGCAATCAGCCCCAGCATTTT	CASSLVWNSNQPQHF
.	TRBV28	16	TRBJ2-1	.	TGTGCCAGCCCCCCCCACCCAGCGGCCCCGGGTAATGAGCAGTTCTTC	CASPPHPAAPGNEQFF
.	TRBV19	15	TRBJ2-2	TRBD1	TGTGCCAGTAGTCACGGGACAGCGAACACCGGGGAGCTGTTTTTT	CASSHGTANTGELFF
.	TRBV9	15	TRBJ2-1	TRBD2	TGTGCCAGCAGCGTTCCGGGACTAGCGGATAATGAGCAGTTCTTC	CASSVPGLADNEQFF
.	TRBV27	17	TRBJ1-3	.	TGTGCCAGCAGCCAGCTAGGGGGGGGAATAATTGGAAACACCATATATTTT	CASSQLGGGIIGNTIYF
.	TRBV7-2	17	TRBJ2-4	.	TGTGCCAGCAGCTTAGTCTGGGGGCGAGGGGCCAAAAACATTCAGTACTTC	CASSLVWGRGAKNIQYF
.	TRBV7-8	15	TRBJ2-3	TRBD2	TGTGCCAGCAGCTTAGTTGGCGGGAGAACAGATACGCAGTATTTT	CASSLVGGRTDTQYF
.	TRBV6-5	15	TRBJ2-5	TRBD1	TGTGCCAGCAGTTACTCGCAGGGGGTGAAGGAGACCCAGTACTTC	CASSYSQGVKETQYF
.	TRBV5-4	14	TRBJ2-1	TRBD1	TGTGCCAGCAGCCCCGGGACAGCCTACAATGAGCAGTTCTTC	CASSPGTAYNEQFF
once	TRBV5-1	13	TRBJ2-3	TRBD2	TGCGCCAGCACCGGGACTAGCGGGAGGGCCGTCTATTTT	CASTGTSGRAVYF
.	TRBV5-1	15	TRBJ1-6	TRBD1	TGCGCCAGCAGCTTGGTGGGACAGGGGAATTCACCCCTCCACTTT	CASSLVGQGNSPLHF
.	TRBV11-2	14	TRBJ2-1	.	TGTGCCAGCAGCCCATCTCTGGTTTCCAATGAGCAGTTCTTC	CASSPSLVSNEQFF